This TCR beta chain was captured in a study of shared clonotypes between healthy human individuals. Adult donors, all healthy and HIV-negative, had no recent acute infections or vaccinations. The CDR3 runs 16 residues. The V end was cut by 5 bases, the J end by 0 bases, with 15 bases between. CDR1 and CDR2 (germline): SGHTA, FQGNSA. Measured with immunoSEQ multiplex PCR; TCRdb has only the in-frame clones, and not every one. This repertoire shows 1,400,000 or so clones, approximately 98.5% found once; its top ten account for around 0.33%. The chain is built from TRBV7-2 and TRBJ2-3; D not certain. The clonotype comes from a man aged 25-40 years in good health. The source material was naive CD4+ T cells sorted from blood. Described subset: CD45RA+ positively selected. The DNA of the CDR3 is TGTGCCAGCAGCCTCCCTGGGTGGGGTAGCACAGATACGCAGTATTTT. Its protein is CASSLPGWGSTDTQYF.